This T cell receptor beta chain was retrieved from a study of T cells after yellow fever vaccination. Study-wide points: Clonotypes shared by both compartments, CD4 and CD8, made up a small share. One caveat is that FACS-sorted repertoires could contain abundant clonotypes contaminating from the bulk population. Once the booster was given, most primary-vaccination clones reappeared, at just under 98% for CD4 and over 85% for CD8.

CDR1 is MDHEN and CDR2 is SYDVKM in the germline V gene. CDR3 length: 14 residues. V was clipped by 7 bases and J by 1 base, with 13 bases between them. Production of TCR cDNA was by 5'RACE template switching, which also added a universal primer site and UMIs. In TCRdb, the 5' RACE reads were re-called with MiXCR into one record per CDR3 protein. Of nearly 300,000 distinct CDR3 sequences listed, around 10% are singletons. This clonotype was recorded only once. Its antigen is not known. The sample in question was CD4+ T cells sorted from PBMCs, obtained 5 days after the yellow fever booster vaccination. The origin of this receptor is a man aged 18 to 35 who received the YFV17D yellow fever vaccine. The gene calls are TRBV28 and TRBJ1-1; the D gene is possibly TRBD1 (6 bases). In nucleotides, the CDR3 is TGTGCCAGCACTTCCGGGACACCGAACACTGAAGCTTTCTTT. It yields the protein CASTSGTPNTEAFF.